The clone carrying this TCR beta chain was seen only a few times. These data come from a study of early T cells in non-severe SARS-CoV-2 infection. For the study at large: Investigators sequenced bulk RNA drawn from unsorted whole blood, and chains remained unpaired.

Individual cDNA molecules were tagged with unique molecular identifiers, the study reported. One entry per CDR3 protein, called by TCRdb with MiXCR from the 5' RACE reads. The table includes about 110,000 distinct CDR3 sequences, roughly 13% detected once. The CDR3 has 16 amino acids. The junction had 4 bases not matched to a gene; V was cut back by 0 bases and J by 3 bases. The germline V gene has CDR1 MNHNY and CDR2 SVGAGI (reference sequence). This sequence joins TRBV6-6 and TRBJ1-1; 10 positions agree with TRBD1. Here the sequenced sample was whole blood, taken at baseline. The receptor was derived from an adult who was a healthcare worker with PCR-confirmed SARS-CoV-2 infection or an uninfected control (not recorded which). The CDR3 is CASSYSRTGGDTEAFF. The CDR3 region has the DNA TGTGCCAGCAGTTACTCCAGGACAGGGGGAGACACTGAAGCTTTCTTT.